What follows describes a single T cell receptor beta chain. This clonotype came up a few times. The clone's antigen remains unknown. No per-base quality is available; no much larger clone lies one base away. This sample was included in a study of draining lymph node invasion in breast cancer (TCRdb year 2020). Context from the whole study: Nodal metastasis was diagnosed by histology and cytokeratin immunohistochemistry, and confirmation was obtained by EpCAM/CD45 flow cytometry. In a separate targeted assay, bulk TCR-beta CDR3 sequencing compared sorted memory regulatory T cells and memory conventional CD4 T cells across breast cancer tissues. In the separate targeted TCR sequencing, lymph nodes from five or six patients were covered, and primary tumors were sequenced for three of those patients. Each patient contributed matched non-invaded and tumor-invaded tumor-draining lymph nodes plus the primary tumor, profiled for both Treg and Tconv subsets. Overall results and qualifications from the work: TCRs shared between the Treg and Tconv subsets were viewed as suggestive of, but not proof of, a common clonal origin. In the targeted TCR-seq data, Tregs appeared more clonally expanded than Tconvs in all tissues, and both subsets were less diverse in tumor than lymph nodes. Detection of some of the top 100 tumor clones in both invaded and non-invaded nodes suggests recirculation between tumor and draining nodes. In each tissue, about 13-22% of Treg TCRs were also present in Tconvs, a finding interpreted as suggesting peripheral induction of Tregs. The tumor top-100 clone tracking analysis could be carried out in only two patients. Whether Treg conversion occurred in a given organ or whether converted Tregs recirculated between nodes and tumor could not be resolved from the data.

The library was prepared using bulk RNA-seq. Sequencing instrument: Illumina HiSeq 2500. The original pipeline was this. In the separate targeted TCR-seq dataset, CDR3 sequences were extracted from raw reads and quantified using MiXCR version 2.1.5 with default parameters. Each TCR-beta clone in the separate targeted TCR-seq dataset was defined by the V gene, J gene and CDR3 sequence taken together. For the separate targeted TCR-seq dataset, clones with fewer than three counts were filtered out, after which only the 90% most strongly expressed clones in each sample were kept. In the separate targeted TCR-seq dataset, Treg-Tconv overlap was computed as shared clones divided by total Treg clones per tissue, times 100. TCRdb trimmed the raw reads at Q25, called clones with MiXCR and kept productive beta chains. Every CDR3 protein is listed once, alongside the most common genes and DNA of its rows. TCRdb, rather than the study authors, made the V and J calls. The sample profile shows approximately 3,100 distinct CDR3 sequences; 45% to 55% of them were found once. About 3.5% of the sample is held by the ten biggest clonotypes.

V and J lose 2 bases and 11 bases, and a span of 19 bases separates them. Looking up the germline V gene yields CDR1 MNHEY and CDR2 SVGAGI. The CDR3, from cysteine to phenylalanine, totals 15 residues. CDR3 DNA is the only sequence kept; it has 45 bases, read in frame from the first base. CD4+ CD45RA- CD25high cells were sorted as memory regulatory T cells. Whether a tumor-draining lymph node counted as invaded or non-invaded depended on the presence or absence of metastatic tumor cells. Before staining and sorting, T cells were pre-enriched using a Miltenyi Pan T Cell isolation kit. Primary tumors were characterized by immunohistochemistry for estrogen receptor, progesterone receptor, HER2 and Ki-67. Fresh surgical tissue was processed within a few hours after surgery by cutting into small fragments. Tissue fragments were enzymatically digested with Liberase TL plus DNase for more than 15 minutes and filtered through a 40-micrometer strainer. Sorting used a BD FACS Aria II with roughly 96-99% purity, after DAPI live/dead staining. The sorted cells were lysed in TCL buffer, and a Norgen Single Cell RNA purification kit, including DNase treatment, was used to purify the RNA.

The TCR originated in a female donor with luminal breast cancer. The V and J segments used are TRBV6-5 and TRBJ2-1; a weak D assignment points to TRBD2 (6 bases agree). The sequencing input was sorted memory Tregs from a lymph node. The cell subset or site label on this specimen signifies: CD45RA-negative sorted CD4+ T cells (memory Tconv or effector/memory Treg). The bases are TGTGCCAGCAGTTACGACGGGACTGCGCAATCCCAGCAGTTCTTC. Translated, this is CASSYDGTAQSQQFF.